The 8 T cell receptor beta chains presented below share a single source sample, sequenced in a study of blood T cell repertoires in COVID-19. The table came from immunoSEQ multiplex PCR; TCRdb's copy has only in-frame clones and leaves some out. The sample carries 95,000 to 150,000 clones, roughly four fifths recorded once. The sequenced material came from peripheral blood. All receptors come from a man in his 60s with acute or convalescent COVID-19.

The V gene is TRBV30, the J gene TRBJ1-3; maybe TRBD1 (6 bases). CDR1 and CDR2 from the germline V gene are GTSNPN and SVGIG (reference sequence). The V and J ends lost 8 bases and 1 base respectively, with 12 bases between them. The CDR3 has 13 amino acids. CDR3 loop: CAARRGSGNTIYF. The CDR3 coding sequence is TGTGCCGCACGCAGGGGTTCTGGAAACACCATATATTTT.

The V and J genes are TRBV19 and TRBJ1-1, with 8 bases that match TRBD1. The ends lost 6 bases at V and 0 bases at J; junction bases unmatched: 6. CDR3 size: 15 residues. CDR1 and CDR2 (germline): LNHDA, SQIVND (reference sequence). The CDR3: CASRPDRAMNTEAFF. DNA for the CDR3: TGTGCCAGTAGACCGGACAGGGCCATGAACACTGAAGCTTTCTTT. Full variable domain (outside the CDR3, taken from reference TRBV19 and TRBJ1-1): DGGITQSPKYLFRKEGQNVTLSCEQNLNHDAMYWYRQDPGQGLRLIYYSQIVNDFQKGDIAEGYSVSREKKESFPLTVTSAQKNPTAFYLCASRPDRAMNTEAFFGQGTRLTVV.

V and J are TRBV24-1 and TRBJ2-7; TRBD1 aligns across 9 bases. Germline lookup yields CDR1 KGHDR and CDR2 SFDVKD. V gave up 7 bases and J gave up 4 bases; unmatched junction bases: 1. The CDR3 consists of 12 residues. CDR3 DNA sequence: TGTGCCACCAGACAGGGGGCGTACGAGCAGTACTTC. Its translation is CATRQGAYEQYF.

V usage is TRBV24-1 and J usage is TRBJ2-3, with 9 bases matching TRBD2. The J segment lost 7 bases and the V segment lost 3 bases, leaving 4 bases of the junction unmatched. Germline V gene sequence: CDR1 KGHDR, CDR2 SFDVKD. The CDR3 loop spans 14 amino acids. CDR3 nucleotides: TGTGCCACCAGTGATGCGCGGGAGGGAAATACGCAGTATTTT. This encodes CATSDAREGNTQYF.

CDR3 sequence: CASSYGGTLGNQPQHF. The CDR3 DNA follows: TGTGCCAGCAGTTACGGCGGGACGTTGGGCAATCAGCCCCAGCATTTT. This sequence joins TRBV6-2 or TRBV6-3 and TRBJ1-5; the D gene is possibly TRBD1 (5 bases). The germline CDR1 and CDR2 sequences are MNHEY and SVGEGT. V shed 2 bases and J shed 2 bases, with 13 bases lying between them. The CDR3 totals 16 residues.

The rearrangement uses TRBV11-2 and TRBJ2-1; weak D call: TRBD2 (6 bases). The germline CDR1 and CDR2 sequences are SGHAT and FQNNGV. V was pared by 3 bases and J by 12 bases, with 9 bases between. The CDR3 covers 11 residues. The CDR3 protein is CASSFSGWQFF. The CDR3 DNA reads TGTGCCAGCAGCTTCAGCGGGTGGCAGTTCTTC.

CDR3 bases: TGTGCCAGCACCAACGGGAGGAACTATGGCTACACCTTC. Amino acid sequence: CASTNGRNYGYTF. The V and J genes are TRBV28 and TRBJ1-2; no reliable D call. Trimming took off 7 bases at V and 2 bases at J, with 11 bases between the two ends. Germline V gene data show CDR1 as MDHEN and CDR2 as SYDVKM. This CDR3 comprises 13 residues.

DNA of the CDR3: TGTGCCGGGCAGACGGACAAGTGGGAAAAACTGTTTTTT. This encodes CAGQTDKWEKLFF. The rearrangement links TRBV6-5 to TRBJ1-4; a weak D match, TRBD1 (5 bases). Trimming cost V 11 bases and J 8 bases, with 18 bases left between them. The CDR3 runs to 13 residues. The V gene's germline CDR1 is MNHEY and CDR2 SVGAGI.